This T cell receptor (beta chain) was sequenced for a study of cytomegalovirus exposure and HLA in healthy donors. General observations from the study: Sequencing likely generated an artifact that appeared as a cluster of highly shared sequence variants.

Regarding this clone: Its matching antigen is unknown.

With 60 Vbeta and 13 Jbeta primers, the PCR was carried out. Some clones are missing from TCRdb's copy, which holds only in-frame ones; the method was immunoSEQ multiplex PCR. The sample carries about 120,000 clones, about 80% recorded once. Germline V gene lookup returns CDR1 SGDLS and CDR2 YYNGEE. V shed 3 bases, J shed 2 bases, and the junction held 10 bases outside the gene matches. The CDR3 contains 17 residues. The sample consisted of PBMCs. This clonotype was obtained from a woman aged 40 to 50 in good health and CMV-seropositive. The V gene is TRBV9, the J gene TRBJ2-7; 11 bases are a match to TRBD2. As DNA, the CDR3 is TGTGCCAGCAGCGGGGGGACTAGCGGCAAGTCAGCCTACGAGCAGTACTTC. Protein: CASSGGTSGKSAYEQYF.